Listed below are T cell receptor beta chains from one sample, sequenced in a study of identifying expanded T cells in peripheral blood. Repertoires were generated with immunoSEQ multiplex PCR, while TCRdb's copy carries only in-frame clones and drops some. The sample lists around 85,000 clones, roughly 90% occurring once. Sequencing input: blood. These receptors originate from a person aged 18 to 69 in good health. CDR3s include the opening cysteine and the closing phenylalanine or tryptophan. Each record gives: J gene, V gene, CDR3 length, clone size, D gene, CDR3 protein, CDR3 DNA. The D gene is left open where the match is weak. Where a row states a size, it is once, few, many or the class of an expanded clone; other rows omit it.

TRBJ2-7 TRBV27 15 - TRBD1 CASSLETGAVYEQYF TGTGCCAGCAGTCTAGAGACAGGGGCGGTCTACGAGCAGTACTTC
TRBJ2-1 TRBV5-4 16 - TRBD1 CASSTFTGTDYNEQFF TGTGCCAGCAGCACATTTACCGGGACAGACTACAATGAGCAGTTCTTC
TRBJ2-7 TRBV28 16 - - CASKALKVAASYEQYF TGTGCCAGCAAAGCGTTAAAGGTGGCGGCCTCCTACGAGCAGTACTTC
TRBJ2-7 TRBV21-1 14 - - CASSDRDGAYEQYF TGTGCCAGCAGCGACCGGGATGGAGCCTACGAGCAGTACTTC
TRBJ1-5 TRBV2 15 - - CASSSTLGEGQPQHF TGTGCCAGCAGTTCTACCCTAGGAGAGGGTCAGCCCCAGCATTTT
TRBJ1-1 TRBV6-5 13 - - CASSPLGIREAFF TGTGCCAGCAGTCCGCTGGGTATCCGTGAAGCTTTCTTT
TRBJ2-1 TRBV5-1 12 - - CASSLTWNEQFF TGCGCCAGCAGCTTGACTTGGAATGAGCAGTTCTTC
TRBJ2-5 TRBV11-3 15 - TRBD2 CASSIGLAGVETQYF TGTGCCAGCAGCATAGGACTAGCGGGAGTGGAGACCCAGTACTTC
TRBJ2-1 TRBV27 17 - - CASSLMGAGSSYNEQFF TGTGCCAGCAGTTTAATGGGCGCGGGAAGCTCCTACAATGAGCAGTTCTTC
TRBJ2-1 TRBV2 14 - - CASSEPFIPVEQFF TGTGCCAGCAGTGAACCTTTTATTCCCGTTGAGCAGTTCTTC
TRBJ1-2 TRBV28 14 - TRBD1 CASCRTGGIYGYTF TGTGCCAGCTGTCGGACAGGGGGCATTTATGGCTACACCTTC
TRBJ1-6 TRBV4-1 14 few - CASSRSGSGSPLHF TGCGCCAGCAGCCGATCAGGGTCTGGTTCACCCCTCCACTTT
TRBJ2-5 TRBV7-9 14 - TRBD1 CASSSWDREQTQYF TGTGCCAGCAGCTCCTGGGACAGGGAACAGACCCAGTACTTC
TRBJ1-5 TRBV15 12 - - CATSREEGPQHF TGTGCCACCAGCAGAGAAGAGGGGCCCCAGCATTTT
TRBJ1-1 TRBV7-9 17 - TRBD1 CASSPLDRGGRITEAFF TGTGCCAGCAGCCCATTGGATCGAGGGGGCCGCATCACTGAAGCTTTCTTT
TRBJ1-2 TRBV5-5 14 - - CASSLGDESYGYTF TGTGCCAGCAGCTTGGGAGATGAGAGCTATGGCTACACCTTC
TRBJ2-1 TRBV7-2 16 - TRBD2 CASSLVASGYYNEQFF TGTGCCAGCAGCTTAGTCGCTAGCGGCTACTACAATGAGCAGTTCTTC
TRBJ2-7 TRBV9 14 - - CASSGGTHSYEQYF TGTGCCAGCAGCGGCGGGACTCACTCCTACGAGCAGTACTTC
TRBJ1-5 TRBV6-1 16 - - CASSEDGREGHQPQHF TGTGCCAGCAGTGAAGATGGCAGGGAAGGACATCAGCCCCAGCATTTT
TRBJ1-3 TRBV2 14 once TRBD1 CASSEDRGRDTIYF TGTGCCAGCAGTGAGGACAGGGGACGCGACACCATATATTTT
TRBJ2-7 TRBV19 15 - - CASSEIAHTSYEQYF TGTGCCAGTAGTGAAATAGCGCATACCTCCTACGAGCAGTACTTC
TRBJ1-1 TRBV19 16 - - CASSNRRGTRNTEAFF TGTGCCAGTAGTAATAGGCGGGGGACGAGGAACACTGAAGCTTTCTTT
TRBJ1-6 TRBV30 14 once TRBD1 CAWSPGQYNSPLHF TGTGCCTGGAGCCCGGGACAGTATAATTCACCCCTCCACTTT
TRBJ2-2 TRBV11-2 17 - - CASSLVTGPLNTGELFF TGTGCCAGCAGCTTAGTCACGGGACCTTTGAACACCGGGGAGCTGTTTTTT
TRBJ2-1 TRBV4-3 16 once TRBD2 CASSQDPSGSFYEQFF TGCGCCAGCAGCCAAGATCCTAGCGGGAGTTTCTATGAGCAGTTCTTC
TRBJ2-7 TRBV19 15 once TRBD1 CASSTVKTGIDEQYF TGTGCCAGTAGTACCGTTAAGACAGGGATCGACGAGCAGTACTTC
TRBJ2-4 TRBV10-3 15 - TRBD1 CAISERDRSKNIQYF TGTGCCATCAGTGAGAGGGACAGATCCAAAAACATTCAGTACTTC
TRBJ2-1 TRBV11-3 12 - - CASSLDSGEQFF TGTGCCAGCAGCTTAGATTCGGGGGAGCAGTTCTTC
TRBJ2-5 TRBV9 14 - TRBD1 CASSLQGAGETQYF TGTGCCAGCAGCCTCCAGGGGGCGGGGGAGACCCAGTACTTC
TRBJ1-1 TRBV27 15 - TRBD1 CASSPTGGAGTEAFF TGTGCCAGCAGTCCGACAGGGGGCGCGGGGACTGAAGCTTTCTTT
TRBJ2-3 TRBV6-5 15 - - CASSLLAASTDTQYF TGTGCCAGCAGTTTACTAGCAGCTAGCACAGATACGCAGTATTTT
TRBJ1-1 TRBV5-1 15 - - CASSLEGRSYTEAFF TGCGCCAGCAGCTTGGAGGGCAGGTCCTACACTGAAGCTTTCTTT
TRBJ2-7 TRBV6-5 14 - - CASSSPGHSYEQYF TGTGCCAGCAGTTCTCCGGGACACTCCTACGAGCAGTACTTC
TRBJ2-1 TRBV9 14 - - CASSVAGFYNEQFF TGTGCCAGCAGCGTAGCTGGGTTCTACAATGAGCAGTTCTTC
TRBJ1-4 TRBV7-9 15 - - CASSLGGGSNEKLFF TGTGCCAGCAGCTTAGGGGGCGGATCTAATGAAAAACTGTTTTTT